This entry lists 27 T cell receptor beta chains sequenced from one sample in a study of T-cell reconstitution after alpha-beta-depleted transplantation in children. TCRbeta library construction was performed incorporating unique molecular identifiers. TCRdb fed the PCR reads into MiXCR, producing one record per CDR3 protein. The data hold about 540,000 distinct CDR3 sequences, with about 18% observed a single time. Sequenced here: PBMCs from the stem cell graft donor, sampled from the stem cell graft. Receptor source: a human donor who donated a stem cell graft to a child with acute lymphoblastic leukemia.

This clonotype turned up a few times. The chain joins TRBV6-1 to TRBJ2-7, with TRBD2 identical over 14 bases. The junction had 13 bases not matched to a gene; V was cut back by 7 bases and J by 5 bases. Germline V gene lookup returns CDR1 MNHNS and CDR2 SASEGT. This CDR3 is built from 17 residues. Written as DNA, the CDR3 is TGTGCCAGCACCGGGACTAGCGGGAGAGGAAAGTTGGACGAGCAGTACTTC. It encodes CASTGTSGRGKLDEQYF.

The chain joins TRBV20-1 to TRBJ1-5, with D possibly TRBD1 on 6 matching bases. The CDR3 is 16 amino acids. Germline CDR1 reads DFQATT; CDR2 reads SNEGSKA (reference sequence). V was pared by 0 bases and J by 3 bases, with 15 bases between. The DNA for the CDR3 is TGCAGTGCTAGAGATGCAGGGCAGGGGTACAATCAGCCCCAGCATTTT. Its translation is CSARDAGQGYNQPQHF.

This clonotype has only a few counts. This chain links TRBV27 with TRBJ2-2; the match to TRBD2 covers 9 bases. The CDR3 is 14 amino acids. Germline CDR1 reads MNHEY; CDR2 reads SMNVEV (reference sequence). The trim removed 7 bases at V and 4 bases at J, leaving 4 bases unmatched. CDR3 sequence (DNA): TGTGCCAGCACTAGCGGGATCGGCACCGGGGAGCTGTTTTTT. Translated, it gives CASTSGIGTGELFF.

V and J are TRBV7-9 and TRBJ2-7; possible D gene TRBD1, 6 bases. Germline values: CDR1 SEHNR, CDR2 FQNEAQ (reference sequence). This CDR3 has 14 residues. Trimming took off 5 bases at V and 4 bases at J, with 15 bases between the two ends. The CDR3 here is CASSQGHREYEQYF. The CDR3 DNA follows: TGTGCCAGCAGCCAGGGGCACAGGGAGTACGAGCAGTACTTC.

This clonotype came up a few times. This chain uses TRBV11-1 with TRBJ2-7, with no clear D. The CDR3 is 11 amino acids. The V and J ends lost 0 bases and 6 bases respectively, with 3 bases between them. Germline V gene data show CDR1 as SGHAT and CDR2 as FQDESV (reference sequence). The CDR3 loop is CASSLAREQYF. CDR3 nucleotide sequence: TGTGCCAGCAGCTTAGCGCGCGAGCAGTACTTC.

There are a few counts of this clonotype. CDR3 sequence reads: CASSQDVSKRGNSPLHF. The CDR3 region has the DNA TGCGCCAGCAGCCAAGATGTTTCAAAAAGGGGGAATTCACCCCTCCACTTT. V is TRBV4-1 and J is TRBJ1-6; TRBD1 is a possible D gene (6 bases). There are 17 residues in the CDR3. Germline V gene lookup returns CDR1 MGHRA and CDR2 YSYEKL. Trimming pared 0 bases from V and 7 bases from J, leaving 16 bases between.

This clonotype was seen a handful of times. The DNA of the CDR3 is TGTGCCAGCAGCTTAAAGCCAGACCCCTACGAGCAGTACTTC. This encodes CASSLKPDPYEQYF. The V gene is TRBV7-2, the J gene TRBJ2-7, with D unclear. This CDR3 spans 14 amino acids. Trimming left V 2 bases short and J 2 bases short, with 10 bases between. Germline CDR1 is SGHTA and CDR2 is FQGNSA.

This clonotype has just a few counts. V and J are TRBV5-1 and TRBJ2-1, with D tentatively TRBD2 (6 bases). Germline CDR1 and CDR2: SGHRS and YFSETQ. The CDR3 contains 14 residues. Trimming shortened V by 0 bases and J by 9 bases, and 13 bases separated the two germline ends. The CDR3 here is CASSLDGGRGEQFF. Here the CDR3 DNA reads TGCGCCAGCAGCTTGGACGGGGGACGGGGTGAGCAGTTCTTC. The whole variable domain, remainder taken from reference TRBV5-1 and TRBJ2-1, is KAGVTQTPRYLIKTRGQQVTLSCSPISGHRSVSWYQQTPGQGLQFLFEYFSETQRNKGNFPGRFSGRQFSNSRSEMNVSTLELGDSALYLCASSLDGGRGEQFFGPGTRLTVL.

There are a few counts of this clonotype. The chain links TRBV5-1 to TRBJ2-3; 10 bases match TRBD2. V lost 4 bases and J lost 4; bases outside the gene matches: 6. Germline CDR1 reads SGHRS; CDR2 reads YFSETQ. The CDR3 has 15 amino acids. The CDR3 spells CASSPAAGGADTQYF. The CDR3 coding sequence is TGCGCCAGCAGCCCCGCAGCGGGAGGGGCAGATACGCAGTATTTT.

V and J are TRBV20-1 and TRBJ2-7, with D perhaps matching TRBD2 (5 bases). This CDR3 has 13 amino acids. The V and J ends lost 4 bases and 3 bases respectively, with 13 bases between them. The germline V gene encodes CDR1 DFQATT and CDR2 SNEGSKA (reference sequence). CDR3 nucleotide sequence: TGCAGTGCTAAGAGGGAAAGTTTCTACGAGCAGTACTTC. Protein product: CSAKRESFYEQYF.

This clonotype was detected only a few times. The chain employs TRBV4-1 and TRBJ2-7; 8 nucleotides align to TRBD2. In germline, CDR1 is MGHRA, CDR2 YSYEKL. CDR3 length equals 15 residues. Germline trimming cut 4 bases from V and 2 bases from J; bases unmatched to any gene: 7. The CDR3 reads CASSPTSGGPYEQYF. In DNA, the CDR3 is TGCGCCAGCAGCCCAACTAGCGGAGGACCCTACGAGCAGTACTTC.

The V gene is TRBV21-1, the J gene TRBJ2-3; the D call of TRBD2 is as the table states it, not checked on the DNA. TRBV21-1 is a pseudogene segment. The CDR3 runs 20 residues. The CDR3 loop is CASSKEGTSGRDHGTDTQYF. The CDR3 bases are TGTGCCAGCAGCAAAGAAGGGACTAGCGGGAGGGACCATGGCACAGATACGCAGTATTTT.

This clonotype showed up just a few times. The chain links TRBV12-3 or TRBV12-4 to TRBJ2-2; D is uncertain. Between the trimmed V and J ends, which lost 0 bases and 5 bases, there was a span of 10 bases. This CDR3 is 15 amino acids long. The CDR3 bases are TGTGCCAGCAGTTTAGCAGGGTTAGGGACCGGGGAGCTGTTTTTT. As protein: CASSLAGLGTGELFF.

This clonotype was seen a few times. The chain couples TRBV7-8 to TRBJ2-3, with no clear D. Trimming cost V 2 bases and J 0 bases, with 6 bases left between them. Per germline, CDR1 SGHVS and CDR2 FQNEAQ. The CDR3 is 14 residues long. CDR3 residues: CASSLSLSTDTQYF. Written as DNA, the CDR3 is TGTGCCAGCAGCTTAAGCCTAAGCACAGATACGCAGTATTTT. Together with reference TRBV7-8 and TRBJ2-3, the CDR3 gives the full variable domain: GAGVSQSPRYKVAKRGQDVALRCDPISGHVSLFWYQQALGQGPEFLTYFQNEAQLDKSGLPSDRFFAERPEGSVSTLKIQRTQQEDSAVYLCASSLSLSTDTQYFGPGTRLTVL.

In DNA form, the CDR3 reads TGTGCCAGCAGCTTAGACGGGTTTTCGGCTGAAGCTTTCTTT. This gives the protein CASSLDGFSAEAFF. The gene calls are TRBV7-9 and TRBJ1-1; D gene uncertain. The ends were cut back, 1 base at V and 6 bases at J, with 12 bases in the middle. This CDR3 is built from 14 residues. Germline CDR1 SEHNR, CDR2 FQNEAQ (reference sequence). Variable domain in full (rest from reference TRBV7-9 and TRBJ1-1): DTGVSQNPRHKITKRGQNVTFRCDPISEHNRLYWYRQTLGQGPEFLTYFQNEAQLEKSRLLSDRFSAERPKGSFSTLEIQRTEQGDSAMYLCASSLDGFSAEAFFGQGTRLTVV.

V gene TRBV7-9 combines with J gene TRBJ1-2; D might be TRBD1 (6 bases). This CDR3 comprises 14 residues. V was pared by 5 bases and J by 4 bases, with 14 bases between. CDR1 and CDR2 (germline): SEHNR, FQNEAQ (reference sequence). The CDR3 loop is CASSLRTDPYGYTF. The CDR3 coding sequence is TGTGCCAGCAGCCTAAGGACAGACCCCTATGGCTACACCTTC. Full variable domain (outside the CDR3, taken from reference TRBV7-9 and TRBJ1-2): DTGVSQNPRHKITKRGQNVTFRCDPISEHNRLYWYRQTLGQGPEFLTYFQNEAQLEKSRLLSDRFSAERPKGSFSTLEIQRTEQGDSAMYLCASSLRTDPYGYTFGSGTRLTVV.

In its sample, this clonotype was seen a few times. The chain uses TRBV3-1 and TRBJ1-6, with TRBD1 as a possible D gene (5 bases). Germline V gene data show CDR1 as LGHDT and CDR2 as YNNKEL (reference sequence). V was clipped by 8 bases and J by 7 bases, with 15 bases between them. The CDR3 sequence is 14 residues long. The CDR3 here is CASGRARENSPLHF. Written as DNA, the CDR3 is TGTGCCAGCGGCAGGGCGAGGGAAAATTCACCCCTCCACTTT.

This clonotype appeared a few times. The chain links TRBV5-1 to TRBJ2-1; D is perhaps TRBD1 or TRBD2 (8 bases each). V was shortened by 6 bases and J by 2 bases, with 21 bases between the two germline ends. CDR1 is SGHRS, CDR2 YFSETQ, per germline. The CDR3 is 17 residues long. The CDR3 nucleotides read TGCGCCAGCACCCAGGGGGCCGCGGGAGGTACCTACAATGAGCAGTTCTTC. Its translation is CASTQGAAGGTYNEQFF.

This clonotype was seen a few times. The CDR3 loop is CASSSSGQGYQPQHF. The CDR3 DNA reads as TGTGCCAGCAGCTCCTCAGGACAGGGCTATCAGCCCCAGCATTTT. This chain uses TRBV9 with TRBJ1-5; TRBD1 aligns across 8 bases. The germline gives CDR1 SGDLS, CDR2 YYNGEE. The V gene end was trimmed by 4 bases and the J gene end by 5 bases; junction bases not matched to a gene: 8. The CDR3 sequence is 15 residues long.

This clonotype was observed a handful of times. The chain couples TRBV12-3 or TRBV12-4 to TRBJ1-2; maybe TRBD1 (5 bases). This CDR3 has 13 residues. V gave up 5 bases and J gave up 4 bases, with 11 bases separating them. CDR3 sequence reads: CASSKPDIYGYTF. CDR3 sequence (DNA): TGTGCCAGCAGTAAACCGGACATCTATGGCTACACCTTC.

This chain joins TRBV20-1 and TRBJ2-1; TRBD2 aligns across 12 bases. CDR3 length equals 15 residues. Per germline, CDR1 DFQATT and CDR2 SNEGSKA (reference sequence). With 0 bases clipped from V and 13 bases from J, the junction kept 10 bases outside the gene matches. This CDR3 is CSARDLAGGRMDQFF. The DNA for the CDR3 is TGCAGTGCTAGAGATCTAGCGGGAGGGCGGATGGATCAGTTCTTC.

The CDR3 DNA follows: TGCAGTGCTCCGTTTTTGGGAGGAAGGTGGAATGAGCAGTTCTTC. It translates to CSAPFLGGRWNEQFF. The chain combines TRBV20-1 with TRBJ2-1; D might be TRBD2 (6 bases). The CDR3 is 15 residues long. Trimming removed 5 bases from V and 7 bases from J, with 21 bases in between. The germline CDR1 and CDR2 sequences are DFQATT and SNEGSKA (reference sequence).

The chain has TRBV29-1 and TRBJ2-3; TRBD2 aligns across 8 bases. Trimming removed 5 bases from V and 3 bases from J; junction bases left unmatched: 10. Per the germline V gene, CDR1 is SQVTM and CDR2 is ANQGSEA. The CDR3 totals 15 residues. The CDR3 DNA reads as TGCAGCGTTCCTCGACTAGCGCGAGGGACAGATACGCAGTATTTT. This sequence encodes CSVPRLARGTDTQYF.

CDR3 protein: CASSKATQIRAVQYF. In nucleotides, the CDR3 is TGTGCCAGCAGCAAAGCTACCCAGATTAGGGCAGTGCAGTACTTC. The J gene is TRBJ2-7, the V gene TRBV21-1; the table names TRBD2, a call not compared with the DNA. TRBV21-1 is assigned pseudogene status. The CDR3 loop spans 15 amino acids.

This clonotype has only a few counts. The chain uses TRBV20-1 and TRBJ1-2, with 9 bases lining up with TRBD1. With V trimmed by 4 bases and J by 4 bases, 10 bases remained unmatched. CDR3 size: 15 residues. The V gene's germline CDR1 is DFQATT and CDR2 SNEGSKA (reference sequence). Written as DNA, the CDR3 is TGCAGTGCTATCCCCGACAGGGGGTTTGGCTATGGCTACACCTTC. Translation: CSAIPDRGFGYGYTF.

This clonotype was detected only a few times. This chain connects TRBV9 to TRBJ2-7; D is uncertain. V lost 0 bases, J lost 0 bases, and 7 bases lay in between. Germline V CDR1 and CDR2: SGDLS, YYNGEE. CDR3 length equals 14 residues. CDR3 coding DNA: TGTGCCAGCAGCGTAGGGCCAAACTCCTACGAGCAGTACTTC. This codes for CASSVGPNSYEQYF.

The J gene is TRBJ2-6, the V gene TRBV29-1, with a tentative D call TRBD2 (5 bases). Trimming left V 6 bases short and J 0 bases short, with 9 bases between. The CDR3 consists of 14 residues. Germline-derived CDR1 and CDR2 are SQVTM and ANQGSEA. In DNA, the CDR3 is TGCAGCGTCCCAGAGGGCTCTGGGGCCAACGTCCTGACTTTC. Amino acids: CSVPEGSGANVLTF.